One sample yielded the 23 T cell receptor beta chains listed below, sequenced in a study of cytomegalovirus exposure and HLA in healthy donors. PCR used 60 Vbeta primers and 13 Jbeta primers. TCRdb's table, derived via immunoSEQ multiplex PCR, lists solely in-frame clones and lacks some. This table has 150,000 to 200,000 clones, approximately 85% appearing once. What was sequenced was PBMCs. These receptors were taken from a woman aged 45-60 years in good health and CMV-seronegative.

A single count supports this clone. The V and J genes are TRBV2 and TRBJ2-2, with D perhaps TRBD1 (6 bases). The CDR3 has 15 amino acids. V was cut by 4 bases and J by 1 base, with 10 bases left in between. The germline CDR1 and CDR2 sequences are SNHLY and FYNNEI. This CDR3 is CASSGQDLNTGELFF. DNA of the CDR3: TGTGCCAGCAGTGGACAGGACCTGAACACCGGGGAGCTGTTTTTT.

This chain links TRBV5-4 with TRBJ2-3; D gene ambiguous. Germline lookup yields CDR1 SGHNT and CDR2 YYREEE (reference sequence). Trimming left V 4 bases short and J 0 bases short, with 15 bases between. This CDR3 spans 16 amino acids. The CDR3 DNA reads TGTGCCAGCAGCCCCCTTGGAGTGGTTAGCACAGATACGCAGTATTTT. This encodes CASSPLGVVSTDTQYF.

This clone was counted between two and nine times. The V gene is TRBV28, the J gene TRBJ2-7; 9 nucleotides match TRBD1. This CDR3 has 13 residues. Germline trimming cut 5 bases from V and 6 bases from J; bases unmatched to any gene: 5. The germline V gene encodes CDR1 MDHEN and CDR2 SYDVKM. The CDR3 loop is CASSPYRGREQYF. DNA for the CDR3: TGTGCCAGCAGTCCCTACAGGGGGCGCGAGCAGTACTTC.

The rearrangement links TRBV5-5 to TRBJ2-3; D is unresolved. Trimming pared 4 bases from V and 5 bases from J, leaving 8 bases between. This CDR3 is 12 amino acids long. Per the germline V gene, CDR1 is SGHKS and CDR2 is YYEKEE (reference sequence). CDR3 nucleotide sequence: TGTGCCAGCAGCCCTTGGCAAGATACGCAGTATTTT. Encoded protein: CASSPWQDTQYF.

The chain has TRBV6-5 and TRBJ1-2; no firm D call. V gave up 2 bases and J gave up 2 bases, with 9 bases separating them. Germline assignment: CDR1 MNHEY and CDR2 SVGAGI. CDR3 length: 14 amino acids. The CDR3, as DNA: TGTGCCAGCAGTTACGCTGGCAGAAACTATGGCTACACCTTC. This gives the protein CASSYAGRNYGYTF.

The chain joins TRBV27 to TRBJ2-7, with a weak D call TRBD2 (6 bases). The CDR3 length is 15 residues. V was shortened by 3 bases and J by 3 bases, with 15 bases between the two germline ends. Per the germline V gene, CDR1 is MNHEY and CDR2 is SMNVEV (reference sequence). CDR3 sequence reads: CASSFLSEGRYEQYF. The DNA for the CDR3 is TGTGCCAGCAGTTTTCTTTCGGAGGGCCGCTACGAGCAGTACTTC.

This rearrangement joins TRBV28 to TRBJ2-7; no reliable D call. Germline V gives CDR1 MDHEN, CDR2 SYDVKM. The CDR3 runs to 12 residues. The V end lost 6 bases, the J end lost 2 bases, and 8 bases lay between the germline ends. The DNA for the CDR3 is TGTGCCAGCAGGAGCCCCCCCTACGAGCAGTACTTC. Encoded protein: CASRSPPYEQYF.

This chain joins TRBV5-6 and TRBJ2-1, with a weak D call TRBD1 (6 bases). The V gene's germline CDR1 is SGHDT and CDR2 YYEEEE. This CDR3 comprises 13 residues. Trimming stripped 2 bases from V and 7 bases from J, with 10 bases between. In nucleotides, the CDR3 is TGTGCCAGCAGCTTTCCACAGGGAAATGAGCAGTTCTTC. Amino acid sequence: CASSFPQGNEQFF.

This rearrangement joins TRBV16 to TRBJ2-6; D gene unclear. The V gene's germline CDR1 is KGHSY and CDR2 FQNENV. This CDR3 spans 16 amino acids. Trimming took off 3 bases at V and 1 base at J, with 10 bases between the two ends. As DNA, the CDR3 is TGTGCCAGCAGCCAGTTCGGGTTATCTGGGGCCAACGTCCTGACTTTC. Translated, it gives CASSQFGLSGANVLTF.

The chain is built from TRBV11-1 and TRBJ1-1; the match to TRBD1 covers 8 bases. Germline CDR1 SGHAT, CDR2 FQDESV (reference sequence). The CDR3 extends over 11 amino acids. J lost 7 bases, V lost 10 bases, and 5 bases had no gene match. The CDR3 DNA sequence: TGTGCCACCAACGGACAGGGTGAAGCTTTCTTT. Translating gives CATNGQGEAFF.

The rearrangement links TRBV30 to TRBJ1-2; no clear D gene. With 5 bases removed from V and 0 bases from J, the gap between germline ends came to 7 bases. Germline V lookup: CDR1 GTSNPN, CDR2 SVGIG (reference sequence). The CDR3 sequence is 12 residues long. The CDR3 DNA reads as TGTGCCTGGGGGAGGCCTAACTATGGCTACACCTTC. Translated: CAWGRPNYGYTF.

The chain employs TRBV29-1 and TRBJ2-5, with D possibly TRBD2 on 6 matching bases. The CDR3 is made up of 10 amino acids. The germline gives CDR1 SQVTM, CDR2 ANQGSEA. Between the trimmed V and J ends, which lost 7 bases and 7 bases, there was a span of 10 bases. For the CDR3, the DNA is TGCAGCGCCGGGAGTGCGACCCAGTACTTC. Translation gives CSAGSATQYF.

The table lists this clone with a few counts. The CDR3 loop is CASSRGSGHNEQFF. The DNA for the CDR3 is TGTGCCAGCAGCCGGGGTAGCGGTCACAATGAGCAGTTCTTC. The chain recombines TRBV28 with TRBJ2-1; D is possibly TRBD2 (6 bases). Germline V gene data show CDR1 as MDHEN and CDR2 as SYDVKM. V dropped 6 bases and J dropped 5 bases, with 14 bases sitting between them. This CDR3 has 14 residues.

The chain joins TRBV5-6 to TRBJ2-1; perhaps TRBD1 as D (5 bases). V lost 1 base and J lost 0, with 11 bases in between. The CDR3 spans 16 residues. CDR1 SGHDT and CDR2 YYEEEE come from the germline V gene. The CDR3 region is CASSLPGRSSYNEQFF. The CDR3 region has the DNA TGTGCCAGCAGCTTGCCAGGGCGAAGCTCCTACAATGAGCAGTTCTTC.

The V and J genes are TRBV19 and TRBJ2-7, with D possibly TRBD2 on 6 matching bases. V lost 3 bases and J lost 0, with 18 bases in between. The CDR3 extends over 17 amino acids. Looked up from germline, CDR1 is LNHDA and CDR2 is SQIVND (reference sequence). CDR3 protein: CASSIRFAGLSSYEQYF. CDR3 sequence (DNA): TGTGCCAGTAGTATCAGGTTTGCGGGACTGAGCTCCTACGAGCAGTACTTC.

This chain links TRBV27 with TRBJ2-5, with a possible D match to TRBD2 (5 bases). Germline values: CDR1 MNHEY, CDR2 SMNVEV (reference sequence). V lost 5 bases and J lost 5, with 15 bases in between. The CDR3 contains 14 residues. CDR3 residues: CASSALLESETQYF. The DNA of the CDR3 is TGTGCCAGCAGTGCTCTACTAGAGTCTGAGACCCAGTACTTC.

The sample holds a few counts of this clone. The chain has TRBV7-2 and TRBJ2-1; D perhaps matches TRBD2 (5 bases). With 2 bases removed from V and 13 bases from J, the gap between germline ends came to 21 bases. The CDR3 is made up of 15 amino acids. The germline V gene encodes CDR1 SGHTA and CDR2 FQGNSA. CDR3 region: CASSLLEVVQGKQFF. The DNA for the CDR3 is TGTGCCAGCAGCTTACTGGAGGTGGTGCAAGGCAAACAGTTCTTC.

The genes are TRBV7-9 and TRBJ1-2, with D tentatively TRBD1 (6 bases). The CDR3 sequence is 12 residues long. The germline V and J ends were trimmed by 6 bases and 5 bases, with 10 bases remaining between them. Germline CDR1 is SEHNR and CDR2 is FQNEAQ (reference sequence). CDR3 bases: TGTGCCAGCAGTTCCCAGGGGTATGGCTACACCTTC. Protein sequence: CASSSQGYGYTF.

V usage is TRBV5-6 and J usage is TRBJ2-7; D is ambiguous. Germline loops: CDR1 SGHDT, CDR2 YYEEEE. The CDR3 covers 11 residues. The V and J ends lost 5 bases and 5 bases respectively, with 8 bases between them. The DNA of the CDR3 is TGTGCCAGCAGGCCAGAGGACGAGCAGTACTTC. Translating gives CASRPEDEQYF.

V is TRBV19 and J is TRBJ2-4; 8 bases agree with TRBD2. Germline V lookup: CDR1 LNHDA, CDR2 SQIVND (reference sequence). The CDR3 runs to 17 residues. Germline trimming cut 8 bases from V and 0 bases from J; bases unmatched to any gene: 12. CDR3: CASGGGAGVLAKNIQYF. As DNA, the CDR3 is TGTGCCAGTGGCGGGGGAGCGGGAGTGTTAGCCAAAAACATTCAGTACTTC.

The V and J genes are TRBV28 and TRBJ1-1; D remains unclear. The CDR3 is 13 amino acids. V lost 1 base, J lost 5 bases, and 8 bases lay in between. The V gene's germline CDR1 is MDHEN and CDR2 SYDVKM. CDR3 in DNA: TGTGCCAGCAGTTTATTGACAACGACTGAAGCTTTCTTT. It yields the protein CASSLLTTTEAFF.

The genes are TRBV28 and TRBJ1-3, with 8 bases that match TRBD1. This CDR3 spans 16 amino acids. In germline, CDR1 is MDHEN, CDR2 SYDVKM. V shed 5 bases and J 0 bases; nucleotides not matched to a gene: 6. Written as DNA, the CDR3 is TGTGCCAGCAGTGACGGAGACAGGGGCTCTGGAAACACCATATATTTT. This translates into CASSDGDRGSGNTIYF.

The chain combines TRBV11-2 with TRBJ2-7; 8 nucleotides agree with TRBD1. This CDR3 has 14 residues. Germline-derived CDR1 and CDR2 are SGHAT and FQNNGV. The trim removed 5 bases at V and 1 base at J, leaving 4 bases unmatched. In DNA form, the CDR3 reads TGTGCCAGCAGCCGCCAGGGGGCTTCCTACGAGCAGTACTTC. As protein: CASSRQGASYEQYF.